This T cell receptor beta chain is drawn from a study of CD8 T cells in ankylosing spondylitis. This clonotype was seen at least ten times. Its antigen remains unknown. TCRdb passed the 5' RACE reads through MiXCR, listing each CDR3 protein once. This sample has some 120,000 distinct CDR3 sequences, with roughly an eighth found just once. Study-level points and caveats: The study identified a TCR beta motif of roughly eight highly homologous variants that appeared characteristic of ankylosing spondylitis blood.

The TCR sequence derives from a female donor with ankylosing spondylitis or in good health (not recorded which). Sequences were obtained from blood, either unsorted or a sorted T cell fraction (not recorded which).

This CDR3 is CASSGGADSPLHF. For the CDR3, the DNA is TGCGCCAGCAGTGGGGGGGCGGATTCACCCCTCCACTTT. The genes are TRBV10-2 and TRBJ1-6; a weak D match, TRBD1 (6 bases). Per the germline V gene, CDR1 is WSHSY and CDR2 is SAAADI. The CDR3 extends over 13 amino acids. Trimming cost V 4 bases and J 8 bases, with 9 bases left between them.